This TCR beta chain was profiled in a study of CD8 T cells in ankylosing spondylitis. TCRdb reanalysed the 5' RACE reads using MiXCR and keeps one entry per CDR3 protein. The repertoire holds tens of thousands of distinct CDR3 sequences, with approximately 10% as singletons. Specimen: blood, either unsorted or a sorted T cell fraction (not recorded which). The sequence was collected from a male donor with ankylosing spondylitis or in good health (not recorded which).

The CDR3 spells CASSQLGRRGEQYF. The CDR3 coding sequence is TGTGCCAGCAGCCAATTGGGACGCCGTGGGGAGCAGTACTTC. The chain employs TRBV2 and TRBJ2-7; D tentatively fits TRBD1 or TRBD2 (5 bases each). V lost 6 bases and J 7 bases, leaving 19 bases between the germline ends. CDR3 length: 14 amino acids. CDR1 and CDR2 (germline): SNHLY, FYNNEI.